The text below deals with one T cell receptor (beta chain). What it binds is not known. The CDR3 covers 14 residues. Germline lookup yields CDR1 KGHSH and CDR2 LQKENI. J gave up 3 bases and V 6 bases, and 5 bases lay outside the gene matches. Sequencing used immunoSEQ multiplex PCR; TCRdb keeps in-frame clones, though not all of them. Among more than 90,000 clones, about 82% were seen once, and the ten largest hold 15% to 20%. This sample is part of a study of T cell responses to AZD1222 COVID-19 vaccine. Study-level points and caveats: Spike-specific TCR breadth and depth both grew after two AZD1222 doses. There were mostly white British donors and more females than males, and clonal diversity was possibly underestimated. Only five to seven individuals given AZD1222 were seropositive at baseline.

This chain links TRBV18 with TRBJ1-2, with 9 bases matching TRBD1. The receptor comes from an adult who received the AZD1222 COVID-19 vaccine. Sequencing was performed on peripheral blood, taken 28 days after the second AZD1222 dose. The CDR3, as DNA: TGTGCCAGCTCCCGGGACAGGGTGCACTATGGCTACACCTTC. It is translated as CASSRDRVHYGYTF.